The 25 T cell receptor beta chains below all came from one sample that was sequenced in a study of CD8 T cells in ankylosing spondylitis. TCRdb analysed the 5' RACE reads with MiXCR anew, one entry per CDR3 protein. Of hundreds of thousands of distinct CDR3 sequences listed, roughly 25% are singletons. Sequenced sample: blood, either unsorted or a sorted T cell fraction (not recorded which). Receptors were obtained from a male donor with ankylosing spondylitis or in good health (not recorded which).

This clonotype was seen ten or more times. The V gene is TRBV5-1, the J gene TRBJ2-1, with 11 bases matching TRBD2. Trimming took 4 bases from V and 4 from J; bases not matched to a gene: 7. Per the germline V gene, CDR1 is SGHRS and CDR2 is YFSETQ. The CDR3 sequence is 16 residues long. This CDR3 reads CASSQIGTSGYNEQFF. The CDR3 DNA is TGCGCCAGCAGCCAAATCGGGACTAGCGGATACAATGAGCAGTTCTTC.

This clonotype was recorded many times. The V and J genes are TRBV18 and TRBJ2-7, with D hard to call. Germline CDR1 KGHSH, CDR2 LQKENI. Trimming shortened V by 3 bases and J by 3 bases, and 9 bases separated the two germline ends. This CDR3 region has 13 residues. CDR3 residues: CASSPRALYEQYF. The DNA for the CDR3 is TGTGCCAGCTCACCCCGGGCCCTCTACGAGCAGTACTTC. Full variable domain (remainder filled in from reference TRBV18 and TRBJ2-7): NAGVMQNPRHLVRRRGQEARLRCSPMKGHSHVYWYRQLPEEGLKFMVYLQKENIIDESGMPKERFSAEFPKEGPSILRIQQVVRGDSAAYFCASSPRALYEQYFGPGTRLTVT.

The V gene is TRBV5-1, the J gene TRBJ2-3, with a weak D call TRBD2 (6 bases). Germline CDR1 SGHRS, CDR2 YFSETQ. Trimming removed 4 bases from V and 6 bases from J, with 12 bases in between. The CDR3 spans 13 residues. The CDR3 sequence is CASSVLASDTQYF. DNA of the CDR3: TGCGCCAGCAGCGTCCTAGCGAGTGATACGCAGTATTTT.

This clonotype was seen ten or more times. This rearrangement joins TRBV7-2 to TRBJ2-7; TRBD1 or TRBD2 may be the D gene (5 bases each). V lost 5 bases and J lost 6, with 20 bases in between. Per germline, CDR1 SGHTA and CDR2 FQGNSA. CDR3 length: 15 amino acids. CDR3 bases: TGTGCCAGCAGCATGAACCGGGACCAGACGGGCGAGCAGTACTTC. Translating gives CASSMNRDQTGEQYF.

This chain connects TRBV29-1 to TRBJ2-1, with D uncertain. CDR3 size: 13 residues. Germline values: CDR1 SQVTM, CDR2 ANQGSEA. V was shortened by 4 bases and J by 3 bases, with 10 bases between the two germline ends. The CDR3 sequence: CSVAARSYNEQFF. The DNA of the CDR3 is TGCAGCGTTGCCGCTCGAAGCTACAATGAGCAGTTCTTC.

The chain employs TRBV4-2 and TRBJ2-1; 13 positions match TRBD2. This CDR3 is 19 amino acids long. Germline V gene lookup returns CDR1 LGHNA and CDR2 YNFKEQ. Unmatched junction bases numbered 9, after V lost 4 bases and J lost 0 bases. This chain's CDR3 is CASSPRLAGGASSYNEQFF. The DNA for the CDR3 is TGTGCCAGCAGCCCCAGACTAGCGGGAGGCGCCAGCTCCTACAATGAGCAGTTCTTC.

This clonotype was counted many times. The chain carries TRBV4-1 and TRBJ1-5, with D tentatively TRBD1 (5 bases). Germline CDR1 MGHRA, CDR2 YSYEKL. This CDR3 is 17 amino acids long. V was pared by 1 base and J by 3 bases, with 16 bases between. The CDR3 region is CASSQVSGQGFNQPQHF. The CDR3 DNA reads TGCGCCAGCAGCCAAGTTTCGGGGCAGGGTTTCAATCAGCCCCAGCATTTT.

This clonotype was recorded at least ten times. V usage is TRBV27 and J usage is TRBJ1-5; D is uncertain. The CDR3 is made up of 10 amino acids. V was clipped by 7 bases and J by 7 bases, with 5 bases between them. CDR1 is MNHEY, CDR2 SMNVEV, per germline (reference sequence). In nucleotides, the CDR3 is TGTGCCAGCATACCCCAGCCCCAGCATTTT. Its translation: CASIPQPQHF.

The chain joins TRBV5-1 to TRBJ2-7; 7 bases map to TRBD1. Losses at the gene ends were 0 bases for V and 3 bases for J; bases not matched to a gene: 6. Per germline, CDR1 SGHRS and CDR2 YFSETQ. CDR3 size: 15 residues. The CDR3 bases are TGCGCCAGCAGCTTGGTCGCTGGGACAGACTACGAGCAGTACTTC. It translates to CASSLVAGTDYEQYF.

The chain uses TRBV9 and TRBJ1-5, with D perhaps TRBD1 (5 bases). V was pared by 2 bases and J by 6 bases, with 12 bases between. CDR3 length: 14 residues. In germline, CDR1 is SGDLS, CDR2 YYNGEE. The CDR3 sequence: CASSVGTVAQPQHF. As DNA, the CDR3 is TGTGCCAGCAGCGTGGGGACGGTGGCTCAGCCCCAGCATTTT.

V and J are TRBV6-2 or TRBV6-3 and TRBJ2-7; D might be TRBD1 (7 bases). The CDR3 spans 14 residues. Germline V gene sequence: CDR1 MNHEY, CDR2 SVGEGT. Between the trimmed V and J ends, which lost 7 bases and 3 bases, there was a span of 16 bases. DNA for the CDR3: TGTGCCAGCATTCGACAGGGAGGAGGCTACGAGCAGTACTTC. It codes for CASIRQGGGYEQYF.

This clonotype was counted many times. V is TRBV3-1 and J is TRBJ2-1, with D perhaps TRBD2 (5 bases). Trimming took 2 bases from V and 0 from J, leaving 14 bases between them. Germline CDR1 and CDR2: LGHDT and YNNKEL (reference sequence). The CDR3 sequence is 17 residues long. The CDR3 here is CASSQTFNSGSYNEQFF. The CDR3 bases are TGTGCCAGCAGCCAAACCTTCAACAGCGGCTCCTACAATGAGCAGTTCTTC.

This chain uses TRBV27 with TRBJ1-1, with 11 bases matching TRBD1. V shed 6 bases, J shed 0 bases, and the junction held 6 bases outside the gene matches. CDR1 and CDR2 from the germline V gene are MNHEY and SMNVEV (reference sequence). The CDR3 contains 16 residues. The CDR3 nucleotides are TGTGCCAGCAGACGCCGGACAGGGGGCATGAACACTGAAGCTTTCTTT. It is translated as CASRRRTGGMNTEAFF.

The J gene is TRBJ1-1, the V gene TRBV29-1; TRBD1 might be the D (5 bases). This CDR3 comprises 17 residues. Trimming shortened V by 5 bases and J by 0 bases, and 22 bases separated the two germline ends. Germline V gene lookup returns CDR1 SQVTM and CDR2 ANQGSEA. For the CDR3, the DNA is TGCAGCGTTCCCGGGGCCCAGGGAAACTTGATGAACACTGAAGCTTTCTTT. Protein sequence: CSVPGAQGNLMNTEAFF.

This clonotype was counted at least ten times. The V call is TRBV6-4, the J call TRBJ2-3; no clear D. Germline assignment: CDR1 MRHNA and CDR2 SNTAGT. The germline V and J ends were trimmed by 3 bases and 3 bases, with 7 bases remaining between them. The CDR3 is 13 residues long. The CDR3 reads CASSEEETDTQYF. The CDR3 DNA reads TGTGCCAGCAGTGAAGAGGAAACAGATACGCAGTATTTT.

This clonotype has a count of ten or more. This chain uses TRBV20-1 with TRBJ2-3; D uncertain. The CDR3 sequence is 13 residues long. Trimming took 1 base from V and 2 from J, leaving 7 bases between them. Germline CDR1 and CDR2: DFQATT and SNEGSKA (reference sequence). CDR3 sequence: CSARAHNTDTQYF. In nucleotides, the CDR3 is TGCAGTGCTAGAGCCCATAACACAGATACGCAGTATTTT.

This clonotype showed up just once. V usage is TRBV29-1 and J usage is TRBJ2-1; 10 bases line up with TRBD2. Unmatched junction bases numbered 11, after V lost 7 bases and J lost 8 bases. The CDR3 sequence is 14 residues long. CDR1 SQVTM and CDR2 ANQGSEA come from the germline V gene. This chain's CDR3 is CSAKREGFGDEQFF. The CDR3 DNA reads TGCAGCGCCAAGCGGGAGGGCTTCGGGGATGAGCAGTTCTTC.

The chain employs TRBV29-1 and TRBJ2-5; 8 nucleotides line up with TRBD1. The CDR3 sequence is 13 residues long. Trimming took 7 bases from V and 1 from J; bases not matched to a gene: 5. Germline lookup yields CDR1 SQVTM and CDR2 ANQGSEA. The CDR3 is CSALTGAQETQYF. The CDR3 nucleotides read TGCAGCGCCCTGACAGGGGCCCAAGAGACCCAGTACTTC.

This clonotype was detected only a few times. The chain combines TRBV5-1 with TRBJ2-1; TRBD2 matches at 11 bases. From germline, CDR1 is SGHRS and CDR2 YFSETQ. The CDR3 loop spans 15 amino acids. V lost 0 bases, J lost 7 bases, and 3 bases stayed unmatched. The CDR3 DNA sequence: TGCGCCAGCAGCTTGGGGGGACTAGCGGAGAATGAGCAGTTCTTC. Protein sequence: CASSLGGLAENEQFF.

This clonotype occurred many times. The CDR3 here is CASTPGPADEQFF. The CDR3 DNA reads TGTGCCAGCACACCGGGACCGGCGGATGAGCAGTTCTTC. This chain connects TRBV7-2 to TRBJ2-1; D might be TRBD1 or TRBD2, each matching 5 bases. This CDR3 spans 13 amino acids. V lost 7 bases, J lost 8 bases, and 15 bases lay in between. Germline V gives CDR1 SGHTA, CDR2 FQGNSA.

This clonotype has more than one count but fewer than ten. The CDR3 here is CSARADSNQPQHF. The CDR3, as DNA: TGCAGTGCTAGAGCAGATTCCAATCAGCCCCAGCATTTT. The chain has TRBV20-1 and TRBJ1-5; D is unresolved. Deletions cut 1 base from V and 3 bases from J, with 7 bases between. The CDR3 loop spans 13 amino acids. Germline-derived CDR1 and CDR2 are DFQATT and SNEGSKA (reference sequence).

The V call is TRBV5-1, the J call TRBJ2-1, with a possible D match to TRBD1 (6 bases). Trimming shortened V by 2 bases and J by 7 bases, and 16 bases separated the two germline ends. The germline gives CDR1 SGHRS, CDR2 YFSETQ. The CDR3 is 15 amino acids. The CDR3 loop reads CASSLQQQGVNEQFF. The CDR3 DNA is TGCGCCAGCAGCTTACAACAACAGGGAGTGAATGAGCAGTTCTTC.

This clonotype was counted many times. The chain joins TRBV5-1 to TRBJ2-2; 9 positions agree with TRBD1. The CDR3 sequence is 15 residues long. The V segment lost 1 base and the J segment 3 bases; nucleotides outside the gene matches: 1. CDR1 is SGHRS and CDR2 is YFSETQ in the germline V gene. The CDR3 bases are TGCGCCAGCAGCTTGAGGACAGGGGACACCGGGGAGCTGTTTTTT. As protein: CASSLRTGDTGELFF.

The CDR3 DNA sequence: TGTGCCAGCAGTCCCACCGGTAGCGGGAGGGGCGGGGAGCTGTTTTTT. It translates to CASSPTGSGRGGELFF. This rearrangement joins TRBV6-1 to TRBJ2-2; TRBD2 matches at 11 bases. The CDR3 runs 16 residues. V gave up 5 bases and J gave up 7 bases; unmatched junction bases: 9. Germline values: CDR1 MNHNS, CDR2 SASEGT.

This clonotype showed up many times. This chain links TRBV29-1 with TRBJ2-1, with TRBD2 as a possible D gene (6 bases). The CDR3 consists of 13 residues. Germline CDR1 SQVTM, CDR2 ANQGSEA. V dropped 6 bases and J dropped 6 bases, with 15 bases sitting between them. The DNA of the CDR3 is TGCAGCGTCGACGGGGGACCGACCAATGAGCAGTTCTTC. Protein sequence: CSVDGGPTNEQFF.